A single TCR beta chain is shown here with its context. The sample belongs to a study of blood T cell repertoires in COVID-19. The assay was immunoSEQ multiplex PCR, and TCRdb's table has in-frame clones only and misses some. Of 350,000 or so clones listed, roughly 86% are singletons. Per the germline V gene, CDR1 is SGHTA and CDR2 is FQGNSA. This CDR3 contains 14 residues. Between the trimmed V and J ends, which lost 5 bases and 5 bases, there was a span of 15 bases. This receptor was identified in a woman between 25 and 40 years old with COVID-19, enrolled during active disease. The gene calls are TRBV7-2 and TRBJ2-5; a weak D match, TRBD1 (5 bases). Specimen: peripheral blood. The CDR3 coding sequence is TGTGCCAGCAGCCCTGGACAATTGAGGGAGACCCAGTACTTC. Encoded protein: CASSPGQLRETQYF.